These 28 T cell receptor beta chains were sequenced from one sample in a study of blood T cell repertoires in COVID-19. The method was immunoSEQ multiplex PCR; TCRdb's version includes in-frame clones alone and lacks a portion of them. The sample has tens of thousands of clones; approximately 83% are singletons. Sequenced: peripheral blood. Source of these receptors: a middle-aged man with acute or convalescent COVID-19.

This clone was seen once. The chain recombines TRBV24-1 with TRBJ1-6; TRBD1 matches at 9 bases. V shed 7 bases and J 7 bases; nucleotides not matched to a gene: 7. This CDR3 spans 15 amino acids. The V gene's germline CDR1 is KGHDR and CDR2 SFDVKD. CDR3 DNA: TGTGCCACCAGCCGAGGGGACAGGGACAATTCACCCCTCCACTTT. Its protein is CATSRGDRDNSPLHF.

The sample holds one count of this clone. The chain recombines TRBV5-1 with TRBJ1-1; maybe TRBD1 (6 bases). Germline V gives CDR1 SGHRS, CDR2 YFSETQ. Trimming removed 3 bases from V and 1 base from J, with 10 bases in between. CDR3 length: 14 amino acids. The CDR3 coding sequence is TGCGCCAGCAGCTGGGTGGACAGGAACACTGAAGCTTTCTTT. Its translation is CASSWVDRNTEAFF.

The chain couples TRBV5-1 to TRBJ2-2; TRBD1 might be the D (8 bases). The CDR3 sequence is 16 residues long. Germline-derived CDR1 and CDR2 are SGHRS and YFSETQ. V was shortened by 4 bases and J by 5 bases, with 18 bases between the two germline ends. CDR3 residues: CASSPIGQGGTGELFF. The CDR3 nucleotides read TGCGCCAGCAGCCCGATAGGACAGGGAGGGACCGGGGAGCTGTTTTTT.

This clone was picked up a small number of times. CDR3 sequence: CASRLPKTQRGGISGNTIYF. DNA of the CDR3: TGTGCCAGCAGGCTCCCCAAAACTCAAAGAGGAGGAATCTCTGGAAACACCATATATTTT. The chain uses TRBV5-4 and TRBJ1-3; D is ambiguous. CDR1 is SGHNT, CDR2 YYREEE, per germline (reference sequence). This CDR3 region has 20 residues. Trimming stripped 5 bases from V and 0 bases from J, with 27 bases between.

This rearrangement joins TRBV15 to TRBJ1-1, with D hard to call. Germline values: CDR1 LNHNV, CDR2 YYDKDF (reference sequence). Trimming left V 4 bases short and J 7 bases short, with 10 bases between. The CDR3 has 12 residues. CDR3 in amino acids: CATSTPTYEAFF. CDR3 DNA: TGTGCCACCAGCACCCCGACATATGAAGCTTTCTTT.

The chain employs TRBV2 and TRBJ1-5, with 7 nucleotides matching TRBD1. With 5 bases clipped from V and 3 bases from J, the junction kept 7 bases outside the gene matches. CDR1 and CDR2 (germline): SNHLY, FYNNEI. This CDR3 spans 15 amino acids. CDR3 bases: TGTGCCAGCAGTTCGGAACAGGGGTCCAATCAGCCCCAGCATTTT. Residues: CASSSEQGSNQPQHF.

This clone was counted a single time. The chain employs TRBV6-6 and TRBJ2-3, with 11 positions matching TRBD2. The CDR3 is made up of 14 amino acids. In germline, CDR1 is MNHNY, CDR2 SVGAGI (reference sequence). V lost 8 bases to trimming and J lost 6 bases; unmatched junction nucleotides: 7. Here the CDR3 DNA reads TGTGCCAGCCTAACTAGCGGGAGTGGGGATACGCAGTATTTT. Translated: CASLTSGSGDTQYF.

V gene TRBV12-3 or TRBV12-4 combines with J gene TRBJ2-3, with TRBD2 as a possible D gene (5 bases). Trimming removed 5 bases from V and 7 bases from J, with 10 bases in between. The length of the CDR3 is 12 residues. The CDR3 DNA is TGTGCCAGCAGTACTGAGGGTTATACGCAGTATTTT. Translation: CASSTEGYTQYF.

The genes are TRBV7-8 and TRBJ1-5, with 12 nucleotides matching TRBD1. The germline V gene encodes CDR1 SGHVS and CDR2 FQNEAQ. CDR3 size: 19 residues. V trimming: 5 bases; J trimming: 1 base; junction bases outside the gene matches: 12. The CDR3 DNA reads TGTGCCAGCAGCGCTACCGGGACAGGGGGCCGGAGGAGCAATCAGCCCCAGCATTTT. It translates to CASSATGTGGRRSNQPQHF.

This chain links TRBV6-1 with TRBJ1-1; maybe TRBD1 (6 bases). Germline values: CDR1 MNHNS, CDR2 SASEGT. This CDR3 is 16 amino acids long. Trimming stripped 4 bases from V and 2 bases from J, with 17 bases between. The chain's CDR3 is CASSARVTGPNTEAFF. CDR3 sequence (DNA): TGTGCCAGCAGTGCTCGGGTTACAGGGCCCAACACTGAAGCTTTCTTT.

The chain employs TRBV11-2 and TRBJ2-4; 7 nucleotides agree with TRBD1. CDR1 and CDR2 (germline): SGHAT, FQNNGV. J lost 7 bases, V lost 5 bases, and 11 bases had no gene match. The CDR3 is made up of 15 amino acids. CDR3 nucleotide sequence: TGTGCCAGCAGCCGCTCGACAGGGTTCGGGAACATTCAGTACTTC. Translation gives CASSRSTGFGNIQYF.

V is TRBV5-1 and J is TRBJ2-7, with 7 positions matching TRBD1. After removal of 7 bases from V and 6 bases from J, the junction contained 4 bases not matched to a gene. The V gene's germline CDR1 is SGHRS and CDR2 YFSETQ. The CDR3 spans 11 residues. The CDR3 sequence: CASYAGGEQYV. CDR3 DNA sequence: TGCGCCAGCTACGCAGGGGGCGAGCAGTACGTC.

The chain links TRBV6-4 to TRBJ2-7, with a tentative D call TRBD1 (6 bases). V was pared by 4 bases and J by 0 bases, with 13 bases between. CDR3 length equals 15 residues. The germline gives CDR1 MRHNA, CDR2 SNTAGT. CDR3 DNA sequence: TGTGCCAGCAGTGGGCGCCAGGGGACCTCCTACGAGCAGTACGTC. It is translated as CASSGRQGTSYEQYV.

In its sample, this clone is medium-sized. V and J are TRBV5-1 and TRBJ2-7; the match to TRBD1 covers 12 bases. J was trimmed by 5 bases and V by 2 bases; bases with no gene match: 2. This CDR3 is 14 amino acids long. Germline CDR1 is SGHRS and CDR2 is YFSETQ. CDR3 nucleotide sequence: TGCGCCAGCAGCTTAGGGACAGGGGGCAACGAGCAGTACTTC. It translates to CASSLGTGGNEQYF.

The chain links TRBV7-9 to TRBJ1-3; D might be TRBD1 (6 bases). Germline V gives CDR1 SEHNR, CDR2 FQNEAQ (reference sequence). This CDR3 contains 15 residues. The V gene lost 5 bases and the J gene lost 3 bases, with 14 bases spanning the gap. The CDR3 reads CASSPGTLGGNTIYF. Written as DNA, the CDR3 is TGTGCCAGCAGCCCAGGGACACTAGGTGGAAACACCATATATTTT.

With regard to this clone: A junction end diverges from the germline sequence, so it may reflect a read error. The rearrangement links TRBV2 to TRBJ2-7; TRBD1 aligns across 8 bases. CDR1 is SNHLY, CDR2 FYNNEI, per germline. The CDR3 runs 13 residues. The CDR3, as DNA: TGTGCCAGCAGTCCGGACAGGGTCCCCCTTACTTCCTTC. Protein: CASSPDRVPLTSF. Looking up the rest from reference TRBV2 and TRBJ2-7 gives the full variable domain: EPEVTQTPSHQVTQMGQEVILRCVPISNHLYFYWYRQILGQKVEFLVSFYNNEISEKSEIFDDQFSVERPDGSNFTLKIRSTKLEDSAMYFCASSPDRVPLTSFGPGTRLTVT.

In DNA form, the CDR3 reads TGTGCCAGCAGTGACCCAGCGGGCGGGGAGACCCAGTACTTC. Amino acid sequence: CASSDPAGGETQYF. This rearrangement joins TRBV6-1 to TRBJ2-5, with a possible D match to TRBD2 (6 bases). V was shortened by 3 bases and J by 5 bases, with 13 bases between the two germline ends. Germline V gene data show CDR1 as MNHNS and CDR2 as SASEGT. The CDR3 has 14 amino acids.

The V call is TRBV9, the J call TRBJ2-7, with D tentatively TRBD2 (5 bases). Germline CDR1 is SGDLS and CDR2 is YYNGEE. Trimming removed 3 bases from V and 4 bases from J, with 20 bases in between. The CDR3 runs to 16 residues. CDR3 nucleotide sequence: TGTGCCAGCAGCGCCCCCCGGCAGACGAGGGATTACGAGCAGTACTTC. Protein: CASSAPRQTRDYEQYF.

The chain is built from TRBV19 and TRBJ1-3; no firm D call. Trimming stripped 5 bases from V and 2 bases from J, with 19 bases between. CDR3 length: 17 residues. Germline CDR1 and CDR2: LNHDA and SQIVND (reference sequence). The CDR3 sequence is CASSPSPGRAPGNTIYF. The DNA of the CDR3 is TGTGCCAGTAGTCCATCCCCTGGGAGGGCCCCTGGAAACACCATATATTTT.

The chain combines TRBV7-9 with TRBJ1-2, with TRBD1 matching over 9 bases. Germline CDR1 is SEHNR and CDR2 is FQNEAQ (reference sequence). Trimming at V came to 5 bases and at J to 7 bases, leaving 5 bases not matched to a gene. The CDR3 covers 13 residues. CDR3 nucleotides: TGTGCCAGCAGCAACACAGGGGGCTCTGGCTACACCTTC. It encodes CASSNTGGSGYTF.

The genes are TRBV7-2 and TRBJ2-4, with 7 bases matching TRBD1. This CDR3 is 17 amino acids long. The junction had 13 bases not matched to a gene; V was cut back by 5 bases and J by 3 bases. CDR1 is SGHTA, CDR2 FQGNSA, per germline. The CDR3 coding sequence is TGTGCCAGCAGCCCAGCGAGGGCAGGGGGAAACAAAAACATTCAGTACTTC. It codes for CASSPARAGGNKNIQYF.

The chain combines TRBV10-3 with TRBJ2-1, with TRBD2 identical over 9 bases. The CDR3 length is 14 residues. V gave up 8 bases and J gave up 7 bases; unmatched junction bases: 9. Germline loops: CDR1 ENHRY, CDR2 SYGVKD. The DNA for the CDR3 is TGTGCCATCCGGGAGGGACTAGCATTGAATGAGCAGTTCTTC. It specifies CAIREGLALNEQFF.

The chain combines TRBV11-2 with TRBJ1-2; the match to TRBD1 covers 12 bases. After removal of 5 bases from V and 5 bases from J, the junction contained 9 bases not matched to a gene. The CDR3 totals 16 residues. Germline V gives CDR1 SGHAT, CDR2 FQNNGV. CDR3: CASSPGTGGGVYGYTF. DNA for the CDR3: TGTGCCAGCAGCCCCGGGACAGGGGGCGGGGTATATGGCTACACCTTC. Drawing the rest from reference TRBV11-2 and TRBJ1-2, the complete variable domain is EAGVAQSPRYKIIEKRQSVAFWCNPISGHATLYWYQQILGQGPKLLIQFQNNGVVDDSQLPKDRFSAERLKGVDSTLKIQPAKLEDSAVYLCASSPGTGGGVYGYTFGSGTRLTVV.

This clone has only one observation. The rearrangement links TRBV5-1 to TRBJ1-1; 9 bases match TRBD1. The germline V gene has CDR1 SGHRS and CDR2 YFSETQ. The junction had 1 base not matched to a gene; V was cut back by 4 bases and J by 3 bases. The CDR3 has 13 amino acids. CDR3 sequence (DNA): TGCGCCAGCAGCCGGACAGGGGACACTGAAGCTTTCTTT. This gives the protein CASSRTGDTEAFF.

V and J are TRBV6-5 and TRBJ2-6; D is ambiguous. V shed 8 bases and J shed 1 base, with 12 bases lying between them. Per germline, CDR1 MNHEY and CDR2 SVGAGI. The CDR3 covers 15 residues. The CDR3 sequence: CASSQSYSGANVLTF. CDR3 nucleotide sequence: TGTGCCAGCTCACAGAGTTATTCTGGGGCCAACGTCCTGACTTTC.

The chain links TRBV19 to TRBJ2-2, with D perhaps assigned TRBD1 or TRBD2 (10 bases each). The CDR3 covers 19 residues. V was cut by 7 bases and J by 4 bases, with 28 bases left in between. Germline lookup yields CDR1 LNHDA and CDR2 SQIVND (reference sequence). DNA for the CDR3: TGTGCCAGTATGGGGACAGGGGCTACTAGCGGGGCGAGCACCGGGGAGCTGTTTTTT. Translating it yields CASMGTGATSGASTGELFF.

J is TRBJ2-1 and V is TRBV6-1, with 7 bases lining up with TRBD1. Germline loops: CDR1 MNHNS, CDR2 SASEGT. Unmatched junction bases numbered 12, after V lost 0 bases and J lost 16 bases. This CDR3 is 14 amino acids long. CDR3 in amino acids: CASSEASRGQPSFF. CDR3 nucleotide sequence: TGTGCCAGCAGTGAAGCTTCTAGGGGACAGCCCTCCTTCTTC.

The rearrangement uses TRBV19 and TRBJ1-5, with D hard to call. Germline assignment: CDR1 LNHDA and CDR2 SQIVND (reference sequence). This CDR3 spans 10 amino acids. Trimming took 9 bases from V and 4 from J, leaving 4 bases between them. The CDR3 DNA reads as TGTGCCAGCGGGAATCAGCCCCAGCATTTT. This encodes CASGNQPQHF.